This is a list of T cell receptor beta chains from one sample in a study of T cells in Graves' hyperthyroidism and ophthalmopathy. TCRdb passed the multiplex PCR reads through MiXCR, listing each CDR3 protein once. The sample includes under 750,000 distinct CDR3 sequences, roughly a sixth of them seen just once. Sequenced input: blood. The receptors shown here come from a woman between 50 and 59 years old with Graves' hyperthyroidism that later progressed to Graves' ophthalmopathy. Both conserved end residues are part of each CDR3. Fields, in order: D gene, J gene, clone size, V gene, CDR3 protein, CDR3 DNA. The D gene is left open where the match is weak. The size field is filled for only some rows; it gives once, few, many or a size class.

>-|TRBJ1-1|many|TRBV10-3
CAISDGSMNTEAFF
TGTGCCATCAGCGACGGCAGCATGAACACTGAAGCTTTCTTT
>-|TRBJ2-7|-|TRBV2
CASSSFSGIEEQYF
TGTGCCAGCAGTAGTTTTTCCGGGATTGAAGAGCAGTACTTC
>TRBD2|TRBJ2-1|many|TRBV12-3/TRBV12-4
CASSLRVAGGPEQFF
TGTGCCAGCAGTTTAAGAGTAGCGGGGGGGCCTGAGCAGTTCTTC
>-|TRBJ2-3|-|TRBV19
CASSYGAGLITDTQYF
TGTGCCAGTAGTTATGGAGCAGGGCTGATCACAGATACGCAGTATTTT
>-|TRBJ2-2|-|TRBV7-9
CASSFGEGSTGELFF
TGTGCCAGCAGCTTTGGGGAAGGGAGCACCGGGGAGCTGTTTTTT
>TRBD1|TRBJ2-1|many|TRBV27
CASSFRTGSNEQFF
TGTGCCAGCAGTTTTCGGACAGGATCCAATGAGCAGTTCTTC
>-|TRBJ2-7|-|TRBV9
CASSPDNNYEQYF
TGTGCCAGCAGCCCGGACAATAACTACGAGCAGTACTTC
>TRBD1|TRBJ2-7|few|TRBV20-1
CSAPGTGPEQYF
TGCAGTGCTCCCGGGACAGGGCCCGAGCAGTACTTC
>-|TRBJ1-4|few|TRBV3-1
CASSGSGPNEKLFF
TGTGCCAGCAGCGGGTCAGGGCCTAATGAAAAACTGTTTTTT
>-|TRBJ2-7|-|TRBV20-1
CSARVPYGGHEQYF
TGCAGTGCTAGAGTCCCTTATGGGGGGCACGAGCAGTACTTC
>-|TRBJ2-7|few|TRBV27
CASTGEQYF
TGTGCCAGCACGGGCGAGCAGTACTTC